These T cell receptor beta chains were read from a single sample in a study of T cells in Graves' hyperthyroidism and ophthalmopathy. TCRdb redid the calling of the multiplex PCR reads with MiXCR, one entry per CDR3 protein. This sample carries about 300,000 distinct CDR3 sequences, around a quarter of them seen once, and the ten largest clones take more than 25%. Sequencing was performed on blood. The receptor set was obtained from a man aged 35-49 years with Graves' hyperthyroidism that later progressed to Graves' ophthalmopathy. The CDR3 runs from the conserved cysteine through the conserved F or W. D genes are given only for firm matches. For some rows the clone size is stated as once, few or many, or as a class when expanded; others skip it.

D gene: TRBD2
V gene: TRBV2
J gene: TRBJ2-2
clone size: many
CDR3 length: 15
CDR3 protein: CASGETSGYTGELFF
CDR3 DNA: TGTGCCAGCGGAGAGACTAGCGGGTACACCGGGGAGCTGTTTTTT

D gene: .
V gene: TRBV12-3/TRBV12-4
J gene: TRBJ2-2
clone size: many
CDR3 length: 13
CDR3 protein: CASSRAGVGELFF
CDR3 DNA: TGTGCCAGCAGTCGAGCCGGGGTGGGGGAGCTGTTTTTT

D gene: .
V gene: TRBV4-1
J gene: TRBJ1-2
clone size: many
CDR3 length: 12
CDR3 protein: CASSQEGYGYTF
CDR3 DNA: TGCGCCAGCAGCCAAGAGGGTTATGGCTACACCTTC

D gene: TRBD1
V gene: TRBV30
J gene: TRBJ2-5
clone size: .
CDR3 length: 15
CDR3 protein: CAWSSGTGGKETQYF
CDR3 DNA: TGTGCCTGGAGCAGCGGGACAGGGGGAAAAGAGACCCAGTACTTC

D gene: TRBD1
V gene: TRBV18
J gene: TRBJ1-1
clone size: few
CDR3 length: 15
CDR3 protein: CASSQGGDKNTEAFF
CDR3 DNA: TGTGCCAGCTCCCAGGGGGGGGACAAGAACACTGAAGCTTTCTTT

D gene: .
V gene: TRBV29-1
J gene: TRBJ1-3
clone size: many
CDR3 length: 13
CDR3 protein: CSVGKESGNTIYF
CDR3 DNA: TGCAGCGTTGGGAAGGAGTCTGGAAACACCATATATTTT

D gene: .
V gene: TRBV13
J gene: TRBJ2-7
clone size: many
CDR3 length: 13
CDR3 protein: CASSLENSYEQYF
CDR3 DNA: TGTGCCAGCAGCTTAGAAAACAGCTACGAGCAGTACTTC

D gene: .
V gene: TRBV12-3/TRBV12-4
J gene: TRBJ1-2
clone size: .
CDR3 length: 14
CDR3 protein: CASSQTTRESGYTF
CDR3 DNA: TGTGCCAGCAGCCAAACGACTCGGGAATCTGGCTACACCTTC

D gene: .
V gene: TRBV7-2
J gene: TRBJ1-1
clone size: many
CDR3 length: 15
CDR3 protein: CASSTQFVLNTEAFF
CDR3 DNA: TGTGCCAGCAGCACCCAATTTGTCCTGAACACTGAAGCTTTCTTT

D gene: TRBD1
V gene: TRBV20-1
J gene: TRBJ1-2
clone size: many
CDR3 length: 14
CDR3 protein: CSASRDRGMYGYTF
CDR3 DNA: TGCAGTGCTAGCCGGGACAGGGGAATGTATGGCTACACCTTC

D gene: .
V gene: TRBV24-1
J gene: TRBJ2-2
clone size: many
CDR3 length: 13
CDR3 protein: CATSLGHTGELFF
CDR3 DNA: TGTGCCACCAGTCTGGGGCACACCGGGGAGCTGTTTTTT

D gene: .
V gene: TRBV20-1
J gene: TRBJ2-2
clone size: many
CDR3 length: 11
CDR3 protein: CGAMVAGELFF
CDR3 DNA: TGCGGTGCTATGGTCGCCGGGGAGCTGTTTTTT

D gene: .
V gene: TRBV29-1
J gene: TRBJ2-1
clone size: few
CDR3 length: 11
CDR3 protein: CSVARGPEQFF
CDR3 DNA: TGCAGCGTTGCGCGGGGGCCTGAGCAGTTCTTC

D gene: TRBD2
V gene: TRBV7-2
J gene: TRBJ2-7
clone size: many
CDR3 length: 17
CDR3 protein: CASSPKGGRAGTIEQYF
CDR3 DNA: TGTGCCAGCAGCCCGAAGGGAGGGAGGGCCGGAACTATCGAGCAGTACTTC

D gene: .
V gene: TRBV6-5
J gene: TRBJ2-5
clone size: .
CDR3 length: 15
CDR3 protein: CASSYGPGQEETQYF
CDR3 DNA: TGTGCCAGCAGTTACGGGCCGGGGCAGGAAGAGACCCAGTACTTC

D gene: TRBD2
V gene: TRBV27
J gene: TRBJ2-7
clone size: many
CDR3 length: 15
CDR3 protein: CASSFHGTSVDEQYF
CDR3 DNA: TGTGCCAGCAGTTTCCATGGGACTAGCGTCGACGAGCAGTACTTC

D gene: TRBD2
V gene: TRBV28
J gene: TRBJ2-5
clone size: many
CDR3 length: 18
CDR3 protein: CASSPPSGSWEYQETQYF
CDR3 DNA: TGTGCCAGCAGTCCCCCTAGCGGATCGTGGGAATACCAAGAGACCCAGTACTTC

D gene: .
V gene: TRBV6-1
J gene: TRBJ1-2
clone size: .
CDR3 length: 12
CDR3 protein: CAIPPATNGYTF
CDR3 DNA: TGTGCCATCCCCCCGGCGACGAATGGCTACACCTTC

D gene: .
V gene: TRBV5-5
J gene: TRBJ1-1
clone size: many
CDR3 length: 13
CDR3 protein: CASSLESNTEAFF
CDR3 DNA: TGTGCCAGCAGCTTGGAATCGAACACTGAAGCTTTCTTT

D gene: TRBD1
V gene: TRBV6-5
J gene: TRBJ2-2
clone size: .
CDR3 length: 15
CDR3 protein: CASSNGQENTGELFF
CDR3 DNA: TGTGCCAGCAGTAACGGACAGGAGAACACCGGGGAGCTGTTTTTT

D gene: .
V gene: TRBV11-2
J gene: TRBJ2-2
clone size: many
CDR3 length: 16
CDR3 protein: CASSLNAGVGAGELFF
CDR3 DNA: TGTGCCAGCAGCCTAAACGCAGGGGTCGGTGCCGGGGAGCTGTTTTTT

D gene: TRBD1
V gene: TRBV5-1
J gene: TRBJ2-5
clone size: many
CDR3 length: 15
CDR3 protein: CASSSDRRYQETQYF
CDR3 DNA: TGCGCCAGCAGCTCGGACAGGAGGTACCAAGAGACCCAGTACTTC

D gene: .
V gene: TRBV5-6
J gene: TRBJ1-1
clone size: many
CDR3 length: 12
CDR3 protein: CASSLFSVEAFF
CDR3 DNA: TGTGCCAGCAGCCTTTTCAGCGTTGAAGCTTTCTTT

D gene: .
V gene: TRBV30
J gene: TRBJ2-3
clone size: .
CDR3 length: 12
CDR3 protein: CAWGSPRDTQYF
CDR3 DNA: TGTGCCTGGGGATCCCCCCGCGATACGCAGTATTTT

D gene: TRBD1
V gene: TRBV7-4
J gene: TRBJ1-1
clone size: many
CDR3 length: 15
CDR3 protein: CASSLAGTGFPEAFF
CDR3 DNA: TGTGCCAGCAGCTTAGCAGGGACAGGGTTCCCTGAAGCTTTCTTT

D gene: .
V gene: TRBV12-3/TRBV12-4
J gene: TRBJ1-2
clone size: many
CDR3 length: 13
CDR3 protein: CASSSQRQAGYTF
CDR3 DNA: TGTGCCAGCAGCTCTCAACGACAGGCCGGCTACACCTTC

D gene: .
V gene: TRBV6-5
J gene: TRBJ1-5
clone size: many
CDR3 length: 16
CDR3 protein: CASSYSSRMSNQPQHF
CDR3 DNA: TGTGCCAGCAGTTACTCGAGTCGGATGAGCAATCAGCCCCAGCATTTT

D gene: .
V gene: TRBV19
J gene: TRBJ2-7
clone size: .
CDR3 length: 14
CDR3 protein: CASSRQSLSHEQYF
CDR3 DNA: TGTGCCAGTAGCAGACAGAGCTTGAGCCACGAGCAGTACTTC

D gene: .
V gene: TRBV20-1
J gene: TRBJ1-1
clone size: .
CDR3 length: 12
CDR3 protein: CSAKGPNTEAFF
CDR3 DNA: TGCAGTGCTAAAGGCCCTAACACTGAAGCTTTCTTT

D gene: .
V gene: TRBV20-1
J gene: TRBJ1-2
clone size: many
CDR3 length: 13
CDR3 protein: CSARSAGNYGYTF
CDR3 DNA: TGCAGTGCTAGATCGGCCGGGAACTATGGCTACACCTTC

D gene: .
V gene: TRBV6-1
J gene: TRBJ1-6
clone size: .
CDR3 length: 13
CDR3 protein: CASNDAKNSPLHF
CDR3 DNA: TGTGCCAGCAACGACGCGAAGAATTCACCCCTCCACTTT

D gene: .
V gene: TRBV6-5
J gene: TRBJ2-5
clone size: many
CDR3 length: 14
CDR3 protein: CASTCPIFGETQYF
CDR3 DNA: TGTGCCAGCACTTGCCCCATTTTCGGAGAGACCCAGTACTTC

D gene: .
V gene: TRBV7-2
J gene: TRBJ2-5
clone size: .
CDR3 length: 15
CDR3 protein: CASSTRFSGEETQYF
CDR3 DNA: TGTGCCAGCAGTACCCGATTTTCGGGAGAAGAGACCCAGTACTTC

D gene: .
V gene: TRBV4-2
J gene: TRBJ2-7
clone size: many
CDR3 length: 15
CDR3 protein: CASSPPSSGLYEQYF
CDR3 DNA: TGTGCCAGCAGCCCACCATCATCAGGGCTATACGAGCAGTACTTC

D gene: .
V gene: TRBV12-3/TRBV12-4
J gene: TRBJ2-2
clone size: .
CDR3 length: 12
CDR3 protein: CASSSGPEELFF
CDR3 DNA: TGTGCCAGCAGTAGCGGACCGGAGGAGCTGTTTTTT

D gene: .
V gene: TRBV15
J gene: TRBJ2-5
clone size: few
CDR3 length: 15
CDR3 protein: CATSRDPLDGETQYF
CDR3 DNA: TGTGCCACCAGCAGAGATCCCCTCGATGGGGAGACCCAGTACTTC

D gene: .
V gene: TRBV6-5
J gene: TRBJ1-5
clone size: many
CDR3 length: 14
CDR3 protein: CASSFQGPNQPQHF
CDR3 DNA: TGTGCCAGCAGTTTCCAGGGGCCCAATCAGCCCCAGCATTTT

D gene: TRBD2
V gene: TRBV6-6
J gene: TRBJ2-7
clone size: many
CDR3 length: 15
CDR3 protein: CASSKGLAQTYEQYF
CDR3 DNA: TGTGCCAGCAGCAAGGGACTAGCGCAGACCTACGAGCAGTACTTC

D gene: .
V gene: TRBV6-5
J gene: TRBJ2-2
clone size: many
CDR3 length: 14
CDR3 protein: CASSTGRHAGELFF
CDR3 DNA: TGTGCCAGCAGTACGGGGCGACACGCCGGGGAGCTGTTTTTT

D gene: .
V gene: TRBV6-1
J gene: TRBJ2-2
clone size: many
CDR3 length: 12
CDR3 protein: CAIQGDTGELFF
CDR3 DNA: TGTGCCATACAGGGAGACACCGGGGAGCTGTTTTTT

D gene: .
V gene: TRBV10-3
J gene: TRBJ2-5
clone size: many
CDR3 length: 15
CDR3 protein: CAISDNAADQETQYF
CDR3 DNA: TGTGCCATCAGTGATAATGCGGCGGATCAAGAGACCCAGTACTTC

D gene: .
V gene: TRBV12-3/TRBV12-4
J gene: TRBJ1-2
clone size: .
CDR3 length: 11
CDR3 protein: CASRSRRAASF
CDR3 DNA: TGTGCCAGCAGATCCCGGCGGGCAGCCTCCTTC

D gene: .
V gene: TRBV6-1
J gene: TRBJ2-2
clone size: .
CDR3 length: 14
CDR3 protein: CASSEESYTGELFF
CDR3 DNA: TGTGCCAGCAGTGAAGAGAGCTACACCGGGGAGCTGTTTTTT

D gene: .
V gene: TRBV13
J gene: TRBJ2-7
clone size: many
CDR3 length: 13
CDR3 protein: CASSSGEAAEQYF
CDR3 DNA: TGTGCCAGCAGCTCCGGGGAAGCTGCCGAGCAGTACTTC

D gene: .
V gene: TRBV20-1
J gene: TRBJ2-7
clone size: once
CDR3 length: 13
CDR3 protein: CSARVAGDYEQYF
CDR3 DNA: TGCAGTGCTAGAGTGGCAGGGGACTACGAGCAGTACTTC

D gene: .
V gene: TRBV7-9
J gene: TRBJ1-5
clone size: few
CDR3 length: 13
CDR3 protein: CASSEQGVQPQHF
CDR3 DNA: TGTGCCAGCAGCGAACAGGGAGTTCAGCCCCAGCATTTT

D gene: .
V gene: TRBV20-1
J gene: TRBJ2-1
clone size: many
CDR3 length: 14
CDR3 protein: CSARLAMRNNEQFF
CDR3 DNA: TGCAGTGCTAGACTGGCGATGAGAAACAATGAGCAGTTCTTC

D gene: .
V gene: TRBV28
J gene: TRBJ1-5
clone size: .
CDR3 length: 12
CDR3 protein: CASTESNQPQHF
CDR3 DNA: TGTGCCAGCACCGAATCGAATCAGCCCCAGCATTTT

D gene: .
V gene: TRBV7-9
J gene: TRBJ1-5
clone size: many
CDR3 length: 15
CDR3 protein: CASSQQGNVWQPQHF
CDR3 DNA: TGTGCCAGCAGCCAACAGGGAAACGTGTGGCAGCCCCAGCATTTT

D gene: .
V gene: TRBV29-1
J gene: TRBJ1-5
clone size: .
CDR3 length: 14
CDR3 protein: CSVSSGASNQPQHF
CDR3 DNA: TGCAGCGTGAGCTCGGGAGCAAGCAATCAGCCCCAGCATTTT

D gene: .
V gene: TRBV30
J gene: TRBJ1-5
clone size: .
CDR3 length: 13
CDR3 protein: CAWNLQGNQPQHF
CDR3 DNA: TGTGCCTGGAACCTACAGGGAAATCAGCCCCAGCATTTT

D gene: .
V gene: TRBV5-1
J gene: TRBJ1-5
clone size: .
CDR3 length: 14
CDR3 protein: CAGSLEGRNQPQHF
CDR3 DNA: TGCGCCGGCAGCTTGGAGGGGCGCAACCAGCCCCAGCATTTT

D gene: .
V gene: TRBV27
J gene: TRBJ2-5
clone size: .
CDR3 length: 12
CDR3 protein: CASSGIQETQYF
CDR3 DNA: TGTGCCAGCAGTGGGATTCAAGAGACCCAGTACTTC

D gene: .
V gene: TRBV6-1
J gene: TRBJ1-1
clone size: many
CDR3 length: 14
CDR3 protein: CASSVRETWAEAFF
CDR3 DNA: TGTGCCAGCAGTGTGAGGGAAACCTGGGCTGAAGCTTTCTTT

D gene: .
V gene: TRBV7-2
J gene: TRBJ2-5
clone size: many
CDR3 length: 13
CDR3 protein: CASSFGMQETQYF
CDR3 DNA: TGTGCCAGCAGCTTTGGGATGCAAGAGACCCAGTACTTC

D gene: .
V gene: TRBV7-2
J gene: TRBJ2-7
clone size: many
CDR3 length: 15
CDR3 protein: CASSLPWAAAYEQYF
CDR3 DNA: TGTGCCAGCAGCTTACCCTGGGCGGCAGCCTACGAGCAGTACTTC

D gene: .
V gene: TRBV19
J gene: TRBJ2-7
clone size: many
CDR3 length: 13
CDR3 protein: CASSIGDFYEQYF
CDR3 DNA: TGTGCCAGTAGTATAGGGGACTTCTACGAGCAGTACTTC

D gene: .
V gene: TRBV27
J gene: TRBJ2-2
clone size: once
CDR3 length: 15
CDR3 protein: CASSSKDYYTGELFF
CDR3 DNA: TGTGCCAGCAGTTCCAAGGACTATTACACCGGGGAGCTGTTTTTT